The clone carrying this T cell receptor (beta chain) was observed at least ten times. The antigen remains unidentified. Investigators prepared the TCR beta libraries by applying iRepertoire HTBI primers and Arm-PCR of CDR3 regions. TCRdb ran MiXCR on the multiplex PCR reads and lists one entry per CDR3 protein. The sample consists of 580,000 or so distinct CDR3 sequences, about 16% of them appearing once. This CDR3 has 15 amino acids. Germline values: CDR1 GTSNPN, CDR2 SVGIG (reference sequence). Losses at the gene ends were 3 bases for V and 3 bases for J; bases not matched to a gene: 7. Indicated time point: newly diagnosed GD, antithyroid drugs for less than 3 months. Generation of the TCR library employed RNA extracted from PBMCs. It was by American Thyroid Association guidelines that Graves' disease was diagnosed. Patients were from an endocrinology department in Xi'an, China. This sample stems from a study of regulatory T cells in long-lasting Graves disease. As for the study in general: For a period under 3 months, newly diagnosed Graves' patients had taken antithyroid drugs.

Study observations and caveats: Reduced TCR diversity was observed in persistent Graves' patients versus newly diagnosed patients.

These data are also associated with another study on T cells in Graves' hyperthyroidism and ophthalmopathy.

The V gene is TRBV30, the J gene TRBJ2-7, with 11 bases aligning to TRBD2. Sequenced material: peripheral blood mononuclear cells (PBMCs), taken at new diagnosis, from a patient treated with antithyroid drugs. The receptor was isolated from a man aged 18 to 30 with Graves disease. CDR3 bases: TGTGCCTGGAGCCTTAGCGGGAGGGAACTCTACGAGCAGTACTTC. Residues: CAWSLSGRELYEQYF.